This T cell receptor (beta chain) stems from a study of spatial heterogeneity in lung cancer. The sample holds many counts of this clonotype. The antigen is unknown. Trimming cost V 6 bases and J 1 base, with 9 bases left between them. The CDR3 sequence is 13 residues long. Study-level points and caveats: Mutation tallies in tumors tracked expanded intratumoral alpha and beta TCR counts. The estimated TCR-seq coverage of tumor T cells amounted to 6% to 7% when looking at alpha chains and less than 15% when looking at beta chains.

Every cDNA TCR molecule received its own unique molecular identifier. A single record per CDR3 protein comes from TCRdb applying MiXCR to the 5' RACE reads. The repertoire holds about 14,000 distinct CDR3 sequences, less than 6.5% seen once, with approximately 12% in the top ten. Time point reported: sample taken at primary tumor resection. Samples came from roughly 75 TRACERx patients with untreated early-stage lung cancer. In each case, whole RNA from tumor, nontumor lung or frozen PBMC was sequenced unsorted. The material was lung tumor tissue, obtained at surgery. The receptor was derived from a female donor with early-stage non-small cell lung cancer. The chain has TRBV12-3 or TRBV12-4 and TRBJ1-1; D is ambiguous. The CDR3 bases are TGTGCCAGCAGACGTATAGGGAACACTGAAGCTTTCTTT. Protein: CASRRIGNTEAFF.